Following are 6 T cell receptor beta chains from one sample sequenced in a study of regulatory T cells in long-lasting Graves disease. Relying on iRepertoire HTBI primers and Arm-PCR of CDR3 regions, the team built TCR beta libraries. TCRdb ran MiXCR on the multiplex PCR reads and lists one entry per CDR3 protein. Of approximately 480,000 distinct CDR3 sequences listed, 15% to 20% were seen once; the top ten hold about 12%. As for time point: newly diagnosed GD, antithyroid drugs for less than 3 months. RNA isolated from PBMCs was used to make the TCR library. The data also belong to a second study, concerning T cells in Graves' hyperthyroidism and ophthalmopathy.

The sample here was peripheral blood mononuclear cells (PBMCs), taken at new diagnosis, from a patient treated with antithyroid drugs. The receptor set was obtained from a man aged 35-49 years with Graves disease.

This clonotype appeared a few times. The chain uses TRBV20-1 and TRBJ2-7, with 9 bases identical to TRBD2. Trimming took 0 bases from V and 0 from J; bases not matched to a gene: 9. The CDR3 spans 17 residues. The germline V gene encodes CDR1 DFQATT and CDR2 SNEGSKA (reference sequence). CDR3 sequence (DNA): TGCAGTGCTAGAGAACCTAGCGGGAAGGGAAGCTCCTACGAGCAGTACTTC. Protein: CSAREPSGKGSSYEQYF.

This clonotype was counted many times. The J gene is TRBJ2-1, the V gene TRBV12-3 or TRBV12-4; 8 nucleotides agree with TRBD2. V lost 3 bases to trimming and J lost 0 bases; unmatched junction nucleotides: 16. CDR3 length: 20 amino acids. In DNA, the CDR3 is TGTGCCAGCAGTTTCGAGGGGCTGGCAGCGGGGGATGTCTCCTACAATGAGCAGTTCTTC. It specifies CASSFEGLAAGDVSYNEQFF.

This chain joins TRBV7-6 and TRBJ2-1; 9 bases agree with TRBD2. With 1 base clipped from V and 3 bases from J, the junction kept 4 bases outside the gene matches. Germline values: CDR1 SGHVS, CDR2 FNYEAQ. The CDR3 contains 16 residues. Written as DNA, the CDR3 is TGTGCCAGCAGCTTAGAGGTGACTAGCGGCTACAATGAGCAGTTCTTC. Translating gives CASSLEVTSGYNEQFF.

This clonotype was counted many times. J is TRBJ1-1 and V is TRBV3-1, with D possibly matching TRBD1 (5 bases). There are 18 residues in the CDR3. Germline CDR1 is LGHDT and CDR2 is YNNKEL (reference sequence). Trimming removed 2 bases at V and 6 bases at J, with 25 bases between. The CDR3 loop reads CASSQRPLILGVRAEAFF. CDR3 nucleotides: TGTGCCAGCAGCCAAAGGCCCTTAATTTTAGGGGTAAGGGCTGAAGCTTTCTTT.

This clonotype came up many times. The chain employs TRBV12-3 or TRBV12-4 and TRBJ2-2; 8 nucleotides match TRBD2. This CDR3 has 17 residues. V was clipped by 3 bases and J by 2 bases; unmatched bases: 8. The CDR3 here is CASSFPAGVGNTGELFF. Here the CDR3 DNA reads TGTGCCAGCAGTTTTCCAGCGGGAGTAGGAAACACCGGGGAGCTGTTTTTT.

This clonotype was picked up one time. Relative to the germline gene, one junction end is altered; a read error may explain this. V usage is TRBV3-1 and J usage is TRBJ2-2; 14 bases map to TRBD2. Germline V gene data show CDR1 as LGHDT and CDR2 as YNNKEL (reference sequence). The CDR3 is 14 residues long. The CDR3 DNA follows: TGTGCCAGCGGGACTAGCGGGAGAGGCGGGGAGCTGGTTTTT. Residues: CASGTSGRGGELVF.